A single sample is the source of the 24 T cell receptor beta chains below, sequenced in a study of T cell repertoires in cytomegalovirus infection. Their cognate antigens are unknown. In TCRdb, the reads were re-called with MiXCR into one record per CDR3 protein. The sample yields fewer than 30,000 distinct CDR3 sequences, roughly a fifth seen once. Sequencing used CD8+ T cells from cultured PBMCs, obtained from culture after CMV antigen stimulation. All receptors come from a human donor in good health (CMV status not recorded). Some clones in this sample may be carry-over from other donors' samples.

The genes are TRBV4-1 and TRBJ2-6, with a possible D match to TRBD2 (5 bases). V gave up 0 bases and J gave up 4 bases, with 10 bases separating them. The CDR3 extends over 16 amino acids. CDR1 and CDR2 (germline): MGHRA, YSYEKL. The CDR3 sequence is CASSQDGGLGANVLTF. In nucleotides, the CDR3 is TGCGCCAGCAGCCAAGATGGCGGGTTAGGGGCCAACGTCCTGACTTTC.

This clonotype was counted only a few times. The chain joins TRBV7-9 to TRBJ2-3; 7 bases are shared with TRBD1. CDR1 and CDR2 (germline): SEHNR, FQNEAQ (reference sequence). The CDR3 is 15 amino acids. J lost 6 bases, V lost 4 bases, and 10 bases had no gene match. DNA for the CDR3: TGTGCCAGCAGCTCCCGCGGACAGGCACCGGATACGCAGTATTTT. This encodes CASSSRGQAPDTQYF.

V gene TRBV6-1 combines with J gene TRBJ1-2; D may be TRBD1 (5 bases). Trimming pared 8 bases from V and 4 bases from J, leaving 14 bases between. Germline V gene lookup returns CDR1 MNHNS and CDR2 SASEGT. The CDR3 runs to 13 residues. The CDR3 nucleotides are TGTGCCAGCCGCCCGGGGGATAGCTATGGCTACACCTTC. As protein: CASRPGDSYGYTF.

The chain has TRBV28 and TRBJ2-3, with D possibly being TRBD1 (6 bases). The CDR3 length is 15 residues. Germline V gene data show CDR1 as MDHEN and CDR2 as SYDVKM. The germline V and J ends were trimmed by 6 bases and 1 base, with 14 bases remaining between them. The DNA of the CDR3 is TGTGCCAGCAGAGAACAGGGAAGGGGCACAGATACGCAGTATTTT. Residues: CASREQGRGTDTQYF.

The sample holds a few counts of this clonotype. The chain employs TRBV7-3 and TRBJ1-6, with D uncertain. Trimming took off 6 bases at V and 7 bases at J, with 16 bases between the two ends. The CDR3 extends over 15 amino acids. CDR1 and CDR2 from the germline V gene are SGHTA and FQGTGA. The CDR3 spells CASSRAGRINSPLHF. For the CDR3, the DNA is TGTGCCAGCAGTCGAGCGGGCAGGATCAATTCACCCCTCCACTTT.

The gene calls are TRBV4-3 and TRBJ1-4; perhaps TRBD1 as D (6 bases). Germline V CDR1 and CDR2: LGHNA, YSLEER. CDR3 size: 13 residues. V was shortened by 7 bases and J by 8 bases, with 14 bases between the two germline ends. In DNA, the CDR3 is TGCGCCAGCAATACAGGGCGGGGAGAAAAACTGTTTTTT. Its translation is CASNTGRGEKLFF.

The chain uses TRBV7-3 and TRBJ2-2; no clear D. The length of the CDR3 is 13 residues. The V end lost 4 bases, the J end lost 0 bases, and 3 bases lay between the germline ends. Germline V CDR1 and CDR2: SGHTA, FQGTGA. For the CDR3, the DNA is TGTGCCAGCAGCTGGGCGAACACCGGGGAGCTGTTTTTT. This sequence encodes CASSWANTGELFF.

The rearrangement links TRBV7-3 to TRBJ1-2; the D gene is possibly TRBD1 (6 bases). The germline V and J ends were trimmed by 6 bases and 7 bases, with 9 bases remaining between them. From germline, CDR1 is SGHTA and CDR2 FQGTGA. The CDR3 contains 11 residues. CDR3 protein: CASRGAGGYTF. The CDR3 nucleotides are TGTGCCAGCAGGGGGGCAGGTGGCTACACCTTC.

The J gene is TRBJ2-7, the V gene TRBV5-5, with TRBD1 matching 9 bases. V lost 0 bases, J lost 1 base, and 5 bases stayed unmatched. Germline V gene sequence: CDR1 SGHKS, CDR2 YYEKEE (reference sequence). The length of the CDR3 is 16 residues. The CDR3 here is CASSLERGQGSYEQYF. The CDR3 region has the DNA TGTGCCAGCAGCTTGGAGAGGGGACAGGGATCCTACGAGCAGTACTTC.

This clonotype was picked up many times. This chain uses TRBV7-2 with TRBJ2-3, with 7 positions matching TRBD2. V shed 5 bases and J 5 bases; nucleotides not matched to a gene: 16. Germline V gene data show CDR1 as SGHTA and CDR2 as FQGNSA. The CDR3 runs 17 residues. The CDR3 loop is CASSTRDYQTPKDTQYF. CDR3 in DNA: TGTGCCAGCAGCACACGGGACTACCAAACGCCCAAAGATACGCAGTATTTT.

The chain has TRBV29-1 and TRBJ2-3; 13 bases are a match to TRBD2. This CDR3 comprises 15 residues. Germline CDR1 reads SQVTM; CDR2 reads ANQGSEA. The V gene end was trimmed by 2 bases and the J gene end by 7 bases; junction bases not matched to a gene: 6. CDR3 bases: TGCAGCGTTGAAACGACTAGCGGGAGGACCAATACGCAGTATTTT. It codes for CSVETTSGRTNTQYF.

V and J are TRBV7-9 and TRBJ1-2, with D possibly TRBD1 on 5 matching bases. The V gene's germline CDR1 is SEHNR and CDR2 FQNEAQ (reference sequence). V lost 1 base, J lost 5 bases, and 23 bases lay in between. This CDR3 region has 18 residues. The CDR3 coding sequence is TGTGCCAGCAGCTTAGGTCACACCGGGACCCAGGACCCTTATGGCTACACCTTC. It codes for CASSLGHTGTQDPYGYTF.

A remark on this clonotype: A much larger clone is a single base away; this may be a read error. This chain links TRBV7-2 with TRBJ2-1, with 14 positions matching TRBD2. CDR1 is SGHTA, CDR2 FQGNSA, per germline. The CDR3 length is 15 residues. CDR3 amino acids: CARSSEGLAGDEQFF. As DNA, the CDR3 is TGTGCCAGAAGCTCGGAGGGACTAGCGGGAGATGAGCAGTTCTTC.

DNA of the CDR3: TGTGCCAGCAGTTTATCCCAGGGGTATGAGCAGTTCTTC. It codes for CASSLSQGYEQFF. The rearrangement uses TRBV27 and TRBJ2-1; possibly TRBD1 for D (6 bases). Trimming shortened V by 0 bases and J by 8 bases, and 8 bases separated the two germline ends. Germline CDR1 is MNHEY and CDR2 is SMNVEV (reference sequence). The CDR3 is made up of 13 amino acids.

The V gene is TRBV6-6, the J gene TRBJ1-2; 7 nucleotides align to TRBD1. With V trimmed by 8 bases and J by 6 bases, 12 bases remained unmatched. CDR1 is MNHNY, CDR2 SVGAGI, per germline (reference sequence). The CDR3 totals 14 residues. The CDR3 here is CASQQGPRGDGYTF. DNA for the CDR3: TGTGCCAGCCAACAGGGGCCCCGGGGAGATGGCTACACCTTC.

This clonotype has at least ten counts. The chain recombines TRBV7-8 with TRBJ2-7; D possibly corresponds to TRBD2 (5 bases). The CDR3 is made up of 15 amino acids. In germline, CDR1 is SGHVS, CDR2 FQNEAQ. The V gene lost 3 bases and the J gene lost 2 bases, with 14 bases spanning the gap. CDR3 nucleotides: TGTGCCAGCAGCTTGAGGAGGTTTGATCCCTACGAGCAGTACTTC. Its protein product is CASSLRRFDPYEQYF.

The chain is built from TRBV28 and TRBJ2-7; 11 bases line up with TRBD2. The CDR3 consists of 16 residues. V lost 4 bases, J lost 3 bases, and 8 bases stayed unmatched. Germline lookup yields CDR1 MDHEN and CDR2 SYDVKM. The CDR3 region is CASSSLAGELGYEQYF. The CDR3 coding sequence is TGTGCCAGCAGTTCACTAGCGGGAGAATTAGGCTACGAGCAGTACTTC.

The chain combines TRBV7-2 with TRBJ2-3, with D possibly matching TRBD1 (6 bases). The V and J ends lost 8 bases and 4 bases respectively, with 16 bases between them. The CDR3 has 14 residues. The germline gives CDR1 SGHTA, CDR2 FQGNSA. The CDR3 DNA reads TGTGCCAGCGGGACACCCCAAGCCCCAGATACGCAGTATTTT. Its protein is CASGTPQAPDTQYF.

This clonotype was seen a few times. The rearrangement joins TRBV7-8 to TRBJ2-2; TRBD1 might be the D (5 bases). The CDR3 contains 17 residues. The V and J ends lost 1 base and 7 bases respectively, with 19 bases between them. Germline assignment: CDR1 SGHVS and CDR2 FQNEAQ. CDR3 DNA: TGTGCCAGCAGCTTAGTCATTAGGCAGGGAATGGTCGGGGAGCTGTTTTTT. Amino acid sequence: CASSLVIRQGMVGELFF.

The chain couples TRBV27 to TRBJ2-1; D is tentatively TRBD1 or TRBD2 (6 bases each). V lost 8 bases, J lost 8 bases, and 19 bases lay in between. The CDR3 is made up of 14 amino acids. CDR1 and CDR2 from the germline V gene are MNHEY and SMNVEV (reference sequence). CDR3 coding DNA: TGTGCCAGCGGCCAGGGGACGCGGGGATATGAGCAGTTCTTC. Its protein is CASGQGTRGYEQFF.

This clonotype has a handful of counts. This chain connects TRBV6-5 to TRBJ2-1, with 7 positions matching TRBD2. In germline, CDR1 is MNHEY, CDR2 SVGAGI. The CDR3 contains 15 residues. V was pared by 2 bases and J by 4 bases, with 5 bases of the junction left unmatched. CDR3 nucleotides: TGTGCCAGCAGTTACACGGGGCGGGGGTACAATGAGCAGTTCTTC. Residues: CASSYTGRGYNEQFF.

This clonotype was counted a few times. This sequence joins TRBV7-6 and TRBJ1-1; D gene ambiguous. This CDR3 is built from 14 residues. With 5 bases removed from V and 1 base from J, the gap between germline ends came to 11 bases. CDR1 is SGHVS, CDR2 FNYEAQ, per germline. CDR3 nucleotides: TGTGCCAGCAGCCCTGGAGGCACGAACACTGAAGCTTTCTTT. The encoded protein is CASSPGGTNTEAFF.

This clonotype was seen a handful of times. The chain carries TRBV11-2 and TRBJ2-1; 10 bases agree with TRBD1. This CDR3 region has 15 residues. Germline V gives CDR1 SGHAT, CDR2 FQNNGV. Trimming at V came to 5 bases and at J to 4 bases, leaving 5 bases not matched to a gene. This chain's CDR3 is CASSPTGGAYNEQFF. The CDR3 DNA reads TGTGCCAGCAGCCCGACAGGGGGCGCTTACAATGAGCAGTTCTTC.

Only a few counts were recorded for this clonotype. This could be a read error, since a much larger clone is one nucleotide away. It is likely a read error, because the conserved phenylalanine at the end of the CDR3 is missing. The rearrangement uses TRBV7-8 and TRBJ2-2, with D hard to call. There are 17 residues in the CDR3. V was pared by 5 bases and J by 4 bases, with 20 bases between. Germline V gene lookup returns CDR1 SGHVS and CDR2 FQNEAQ. The DNA of the CDR3 is TGTGCCAGCAGCCCACGGCGGTGGGGAATAACCACCGGGGAGCTGTTTCTT. Its translation: CASSPRRWGITTGELFL.